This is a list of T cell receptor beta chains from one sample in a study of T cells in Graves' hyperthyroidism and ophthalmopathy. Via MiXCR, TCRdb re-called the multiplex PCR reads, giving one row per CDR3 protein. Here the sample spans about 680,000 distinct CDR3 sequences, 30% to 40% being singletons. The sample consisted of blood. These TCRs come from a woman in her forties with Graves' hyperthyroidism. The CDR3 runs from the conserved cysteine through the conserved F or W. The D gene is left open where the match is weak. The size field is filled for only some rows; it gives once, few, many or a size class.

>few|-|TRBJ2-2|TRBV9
CASSRGAGTGELFF
TGTGCCAGCAGTCGGGGCGCCGGCACCGGGGAGCTGTTTTTT
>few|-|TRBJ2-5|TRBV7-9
CASSLRAPLQETQYF
TGTGCCAGCAGCTTAAGGGCTCCTCTACAGGAGACCCAGTACTTC
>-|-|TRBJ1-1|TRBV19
CASNEGPEAFF
TGTGCCAGTAACGAGGGGCCTGAAGCTTTCTTT
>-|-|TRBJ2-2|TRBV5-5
CASSRQGGDTGELFF
TGTGCCAGCTCCCGACAAGGTGGGGACACCGGGGAGCTGTTTTTT
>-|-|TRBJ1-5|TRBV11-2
CASSPQFLDRQPQHF
TGTGCCAGCTCACCACAATTTTTAGACAGACAGCCCCAGCATTTT
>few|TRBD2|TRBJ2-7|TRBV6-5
CASKSGSRHEQYF
TGTGCCAGTAAGAGCGGGAGTAGACACGAGCAGTACTTC
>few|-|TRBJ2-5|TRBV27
CASSSYQQGLQYF
TGTGCCAGCAGTTCTTACCAACAGGGTCTACAGTACTTC
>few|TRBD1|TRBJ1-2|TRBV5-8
CASRLAGQPSYGYTF
TGTGCCAGCAGATTAGCGGGACAGCCGTCCTATGGCTACACCTTC
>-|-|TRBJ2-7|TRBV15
CATSRVRGARRDGNEQYF
TGTGCCACCAGCAGAGTCAGGGGGGCCCGAAGGGATGGCAATGAGCAGTACTTC
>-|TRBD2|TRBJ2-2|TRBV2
CASSGTSGPFGELFF
TGTGCCAGCAGTGGGACTAGCGGCCCCTTTGGGGAGCTGTTTTTT
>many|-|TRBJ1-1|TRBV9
CASSRWGGVVGTEAFF
TGTGCCAGCAGCAGATGGGGGGGAGTAGTGGGCACTGAAGCTTTCTTT
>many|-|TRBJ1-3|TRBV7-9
CASSLAGDTIYF
TGTGCCAGCAGCTTAGCGGGGGACACCATATATTTT
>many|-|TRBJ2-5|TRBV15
CATSRDRGEETQYF
TGTGCCACCAGCAGAGATCGAGGGGAAGAGACCCAGTACTTC
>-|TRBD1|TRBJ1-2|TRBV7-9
CASSLPGGANYGYTF
TGTGCCAGCAGCTTGCCAGGGGGAGCTAACTATGGCTACACCTTC
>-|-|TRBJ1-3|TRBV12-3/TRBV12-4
CASSPGRTLNTIYF
TGTGCCAGCAGCCCCGGTCGGACACTAAACACCATATATTTT
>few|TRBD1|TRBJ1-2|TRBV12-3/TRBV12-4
CASRRTGGLGGYTF
TGTGCCAGCCGAAGGACAGGGGGATTGGGTGGCTACACCTTC
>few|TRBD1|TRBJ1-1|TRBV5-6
CASSLGWDSEAFF
TGTGCCAGCAGCTTGGGTTGGGACAGTGAAGCTTTCTTT
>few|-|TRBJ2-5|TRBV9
CASSPPSGGLETQYF
TGTGCCAGCAGCCCCCCTAGTGGAGGGCTCGAGACCCAGTACTTC
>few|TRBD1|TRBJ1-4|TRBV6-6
CANSPGTGAIEKLFF
TGTGCCAACAGCCCTGGGACAGGGGCCATTGAAAAACTGTTTTTT
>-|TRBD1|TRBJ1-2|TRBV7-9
CASSQDRGLGGYTF
TGTGCCAGCAGCCAAGACAGGGGGCTTGGGGGCTACACCTTC
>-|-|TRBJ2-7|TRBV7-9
CASSFSAVIGGNEQYF
TGTGCCAGCAGTTTTTCAGCGGTCATCGGAGGTAACGAGCAGTACTTC
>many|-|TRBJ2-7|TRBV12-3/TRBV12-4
CASRPRGTYEQYF
TGTGCCAGCAGGCCGAGGGGAACCTACGAGCAGTACTTC
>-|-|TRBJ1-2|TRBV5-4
CASTTGRGASNYGYTF
TGTGCCAGCACCACAGGAAGGGGCGCTTCTAACTATGGCTACACCTTC
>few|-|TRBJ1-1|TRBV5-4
CASAWSGEMAEAFF
TGTGCCAGCGCCTGGTCCGGGGAAATGGCTGAAGCTTTCTTT
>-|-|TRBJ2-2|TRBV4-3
CASSLQGMRELFF
TGCGCCAGCAGCCTCCAGGGGATGAGGGAGCTGTTTTTT
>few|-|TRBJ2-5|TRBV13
CASSLVTAPPETQYF
TGTGCCAGCAGCTTAGTTACCGCCCCCCCAGAGACCCAGTACTTC
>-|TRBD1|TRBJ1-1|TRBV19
CASSSPPGTGGNTEAFF
TGTGCCAGTAGTAGCCCGCCTGGGACAGGGGGCAACACTGAAGCTTTCTTT
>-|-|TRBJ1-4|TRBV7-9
CASSLGRTDEKLFF
TGTGCCAGCAGCTTAGGCCGGACAGATGAAAAACTGTTTTTT
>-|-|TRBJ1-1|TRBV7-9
CASSHERRRVENTEAFF
TGTGCCAGCAGCCACGAGAGGCGCAGGGTGGAGAACACTGAAGCTTTCTTT
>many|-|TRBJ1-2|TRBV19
CASTQDSANYGYTF
TGTGCCAGTACCCAGGACAGCGCTAACTATGGCTACACCTTC
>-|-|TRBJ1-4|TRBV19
CASSLREWANEKLFF
TGTGCCAGTAGTCTACGGGAGTGGGCTAATGAAAAACTGTTTTTT
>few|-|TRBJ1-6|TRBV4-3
CASSQDRALGMALHF
TGCGCCAGCAGCCAAGATCGGGCCCTTGGGATGGCCCTCCACTTT
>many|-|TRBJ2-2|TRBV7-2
CASSSSNTGELFF
TGTGCCAGCAGCTCCTCGAACACCGGGGAGCTGTTTTTT
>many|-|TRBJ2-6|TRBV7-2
CASSLDGQGFGANVLTF
TGTGCCAGCAGCCTGGACGGCCAGGGCTTTGGGGCCAACGTCCTGACTTTC
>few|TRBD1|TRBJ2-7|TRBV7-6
CASSLYRGDEQYF
TGTGCCAGCAGCTTATACAGGGGAGACGAGCAGTACTTC
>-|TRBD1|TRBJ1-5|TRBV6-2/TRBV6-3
CASSRKGTENNQPQHF
TGTGCCAGCAGTCGCAAAGGGACAGAGAACAATCAGCCCCAGCATTTT
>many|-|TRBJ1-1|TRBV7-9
CASSPLSEAFF
TGTGCCAGCAGCCCGCTTTCTGAAGCTTTCTTT
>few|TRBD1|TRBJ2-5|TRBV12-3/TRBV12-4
CASSSFTGGGETQYF
TGTGCCAGCAGTTCGTTTACAGGGGGCGGGGAGACCCAGTACTTC
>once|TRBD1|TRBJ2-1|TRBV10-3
CAIGTGGNEQFF
TGTGCCATTGGGACAGGCGGGAATGAGCAGTTCTTC
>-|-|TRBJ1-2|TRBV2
CASSLASGTEYYGYTF
TGTGCCAGCAGCTTAGCTTCCGGGACGGAATACTATGGCTACACCTTC
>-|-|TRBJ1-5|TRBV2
CASSEGLDTQPQHF
TGTGCCAGCAGTGAGGGTCTCGACACGCAGCCCCAGCATTTT
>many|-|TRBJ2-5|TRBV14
CASSQVRAETQYF
TGTGCCAGCAGCCAAGTGAGGGCAGAGACCCAGTACTTC
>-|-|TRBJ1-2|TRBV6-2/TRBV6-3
CASSQGFPPYGYTF
TGTGCCAGCAGCCAAGGTTTCCCTCCCTATGGCTACACCTTC
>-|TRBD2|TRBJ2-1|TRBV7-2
CASRQAGGPMNEQFF
TGTGCCAGCAGACAAGCGGGAGGGCCGATGAATGAGCAGTTCTTC
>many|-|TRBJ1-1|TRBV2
CASSDLGGGTEAFF
TGTGCCAGCAGTGATCTGGGTGGGGGCACTGAAGCTTTCTTT
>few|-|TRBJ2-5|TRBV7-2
CASSSIRIQETQYF
TGTGCCAGCAGCTCTATCCGGATCCAAGAGACCCAGTACTTC
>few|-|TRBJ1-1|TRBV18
CASSPILNTEAFF
TGTGCCAGCTCACCAATCCTGAACACTGAAGCTTTCTTT
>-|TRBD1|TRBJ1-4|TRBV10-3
CASSEQGGSGKLFF
TGTGCCAGCAGTGAACAGGGGGGCAGTGGAAAACTGTTTTTT
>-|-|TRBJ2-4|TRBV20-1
CSARDGGLKNIQYF
TGCAGTGCTAGAGATGGGGGCCTCAAAAACATTCAGTACTTC
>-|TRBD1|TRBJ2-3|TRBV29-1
CSVEDQGGTDTQYF
TGCAGCGTTGAAGACCAGGGGGGCACAGATACGCAGTATTTT
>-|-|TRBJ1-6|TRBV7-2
CASSLPEALRNSPLHF
TGTGCCAGCAGCTTACCCGAAGCCCTTCGTAATTCACCCCTCCACTTT
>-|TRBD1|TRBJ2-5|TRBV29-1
CSVNDWTGEQGTQYF
TGCAGCGTTAATGATTGGACAGGGGAACAAGGGACCCAGTACTTC
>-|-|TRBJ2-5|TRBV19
CASSSGGLGEETQYF
TGTGCCAGCAGTTCCGGCGGACTGGGGGAAGAGACCCAGTACTTC
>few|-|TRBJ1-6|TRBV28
CASSSPGQGTSPLHF
TGTGCCAGCAGTTCCCCGGGACAAGGAACGTCACCCCTCCACTTT
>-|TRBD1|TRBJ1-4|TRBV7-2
CASSLDQGGVTEKLFF
TGTGCCAGCAGCTTAGATCAGGGGGGGGTTACGGAAAAACTGTTTTTT
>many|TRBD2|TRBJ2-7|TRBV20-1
CRGTSGREVSEQYF
TGCAGAGGGACTAGCGGGAGAGAAGTTTCCGAGCAGTACTTC
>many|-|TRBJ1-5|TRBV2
CASSEANSNQPQHF
TGTGCCAGCAGTGAAGCCAATAGCAATCAGCCCCAGCATTTT
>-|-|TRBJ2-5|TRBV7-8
CASSVNTGTQETQYF
TGTGCCAGCAGCGTAAACACCGGGACGCAAGAGACCCAGTACTTC
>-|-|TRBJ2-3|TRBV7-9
CASSPERIDTQYF
TGTGCCAGCAGCCCAGAGAGGATAGATACGCAGTATTTT